What follows are 20 T cell receptor beta chains derived from one specimen sequenced in a study of vaccination and CD4 T cells after COVID-19. TCRdb processed the PCR reads anew with MiXCR; each CDR3 protein has one entry. In the table there are 25,000 to 30,000 distinct CDR3 sequences, approximately 51% of which are singletons. This sample's time point: late sampling 161 to 241 days after vaccination in a few convalescent patients. This sample comprised CD4+ T cells from blood, obtained about 7 months after SARS-CoV-2 vaccination. The receptors stem from a human donor who had recovered from COVID-19.

The chain recombines TRBV27 with TRBJ1-2, with 9 positions matching TRBD1. The CDR3 consists of 16 residues. With V trimmed by 5 bases and J by 0 bases, 7 bases remained unmatched. CDR1 MNHEY and CDR2 SMNVEV come from the germline V gene (reference sequence). DNA of the CDR3: TGTGCCAGCAGTCTGGGACAGGGAACTTCTAACTATGGCTACACCTTC. Residues: CASSLGQGTSNYGYTF.

The chain combines TRBV6-2 or TRBV6-3 with TRBJ1-5; possibly TRBD1 for D (6 bases). CDR3 length: 15 residues. Deletions cut 6 bases from V and 3 bases from J, with 15 bases between. Germline-derived CDR1 and CDR2 are MNHEY and SVGEGT. CDR3 amino acids: CASSQDRHLNQPQHF. The CDR3 nucleotides read TGTGCCAGCAGCCAAGACAGGCATCTCAATCAGCCCCAGCATTTT.

This clonotype has only a few counts. The rearrangement links TRBV27 to TRBJ2-3, with D uncertain. Germline V lookup: CDR1 MNHEY, CDR2 SMNVEV (reference sequence). Trimming took 6 bases from V and 1 from J, leaving 14 bases between them. The CDR3 consists of 15 residues. CDR3 region: CASSPSPMGTDTQYF. The CDR3 coding sequence is TGTGCCAGCAGCCCCAGCCCCATGGGCACAGATACGCAGTATTTT.

This chain uses TRBV25-1 with TRBJ2-3; 13 nucleotides line up with TRBD2. CDR3 length: 14 residues. CDR1 MGHDK and CDR2 SYGVNS come from the germline V gene. The V gene end was trimmed by 8 bases and the J gene end by 2 bases; junction bases not matched to a gene: 1. In DNA, the CDR3 is TGTGCCAGCGGACTAGCGGGGGTCACAGATACGCAGTATTTT. Amino acid sequence: CASGLAGVTDTQYF.

The chain couples TRBV2 to TRBJ1-6; D remains unclear. V was shortened by 1 base and J by 10 bases, with 5 bases between the two germline ends. Germline V CDR1 and CDR2: SNHLY, FYNNEI. This CDR3 is 12 amino acids long. This chain's CDR3 is CASSEEISPLHF. The CDR3 bases are TGTGCCAGCAGTGAAGAGATCTCACCCCTCCACTTT.

V usage is TRBV6-2 or TRBV6-3 and J usage is TRBJ2-1; 12 positions agree with TRBD2. The trim removed 4 bases at V and 7 bases at J, leaving 5 bases unmatched. The CDR3 is 15 residues long. Germline CDR1 reads MNHEY; CDR2 reads SVGEGT. This CDR3 is CASSLTSGSPNEQFF. CDR3 nucleotide sequence: TGTGCCAGCAGTTTGACTAGCGGGAGCCCGAATGAGCAGTTCTTC.

The chain is built from TRBV6-4 and TRBJ1-5; TRBD1 is a possible D gene (5 bases). From germline, CDR1 is MRHNA and CDR2 SNTAGT. V was cut by 4 bases and J by 6 bases, with 10 bases left in between. The CDR3 is made up of 13 amino acids. CDR3 loop: CASSAGERQPQHF. CDR3 coding DNA: TGTGCCAGCAGTGCGGGGGAGCGTCAGCCCCAGCATTTT.

This clonotype was detected once. The genes are TRBV1 and TRBJ2-5; the D call in the table, TRBD1, was not verified against the DNA. TRBV1 is classified as a pseudogene. This CDR3 has 13 amino acids. The CDR3 DNA follows: TGCACCAGCAGCCAAGATAGGGGAGAGACCCAGTACTTC. Translating it yields CTSSQDRGETQYF.

This clonotype was counted only a few times. This chain joins TRBV6-5 and TRBJ2-7; TRBD2 matches 10 bases. Trimming took 2 bases from V and 4 from J; bases not matched to a gene: 5. Germline assignment: CDR1 MNHEY and CDR2 SVGAGI. CDR3 length: 15 amino acids. In DNA form, the CDR3 reads TGTGCCAGCAGTTACGGGTCTAGCGGGAGTTACGAGCAGTACTTC. This sequence encodes CASSYGSSGSYEQYF.

The chain carries TRBV2 and TRBJ2-3, with a weak D call TRBD2 (5 bases). The CDR3 sequence is 14 residues long. CDR1 and CDR2 from the germline V gene are SNHLY and FYNNEI. The germline V and J ends were trimmed by 1 base and 4 bases, with 9 bases remaining between them. The CDR3 protein is CASSEEVGADTQYF. The CDR3 nucleotides read TGTGCCAGCAGTGAAGAAGTGGGAGCAGATACGCAGTATTTT.

The rearrangement uses TRBV6-5 and TRBJ1-1; D gene uncertain. CDR3 size: 15 residues. Trimming took off 0 bases at V and 7 bases at J, with 15 bases between the two ends. Germline V gene sequence: CDR1 MNHEY, CDR2 SVGAGI. CDR3 in DNA: TGTGCCAGCAGTTACTCCACTTTCCGGGAGCATGAAGCTTTCTTT. It is translated as CASSYSTFREHEAFF.

The chain carries TRBV5-6 and TRBJ2-5; 8 bases match TRBD1. The trim removed 0 bases at V and 0 bases at J, leaving 1 base unmatched. This CDR3 has 15 residues. In germline, CDR1 is SGHDT, CDR2 YYEEEE. Here the CDR3 reads CASSLDRGYQETQYF. The DNA of the CDR3 is TGTGCCAGCAGCTTGGACAGGGGGTACCAAGAGACCCAGTACTTC.

The genes are TRBV7-2 and TRBJ2-3; possibly TRBD1 or TRBD2 for D (5 bases each). There are 17 residues in the CDR3. Germline values: CDR1 SGHTA, CDR2 FQGNSA. V shed 5 bases and J shed 5 bases, with 23 bases lying between them. The CDR3 DNA reads TGTGCCAGCAGCCTAAACTTTGCCGGGGCAAGCGTAGATACGCAGTATTTT. Protein: CASSLNFAGASVDTQYF.

J is TRBJ2-5 and V is TRBV5-4; D call uncertain. The CDR3 loop spans 14 amino acids. Trimming removed 4 bases from V and 3 bases from J, with 13 bases in between. CDR1 and CDR2 (germline): SGHNT, YYREEE (reference sequence). The DNA of the CDR3 is TGTGCCAGCAGCAGTCGACAAAGGGAAGAGACCCAGTACTTC. This gives the protein CASSSRQREETQYF.

The V gene is TRBV20-1, the J gene TRBJ2-7; D is perhaps TRBD2 (6 bases). Germline V lookup: CDR1 DFQATT, CDR2 SNEGSKA (reference sequence). V was clipped by 6 bases and J by 2 bases, with 23 bases between them. CDR3 size: 16 residues. The CDR3 DNA follows: TGCAGTGCCCAAGGAGGGCCTAGCGCCGTAACCTACGAGCAGTACTTC. Protein: CSAQGGPSAVTYEQYF.

This chain uses TRBV20-1 with TRBJ2-3; 11 bases map to TRBD2. V trimming: 5 bases; J trimming: 4 bases; junction bases outside the gene matches: 5. The germline V gene has CDR1 DFQATT and CDR2 SNEGSKA (reference sequence). There are 14 residues in the CDR3. The CDR3 sequence: CSAPSGRRADTQYF. The CDR3 nucleotides read TGCAGTGCTCCTAGCGGGAGGAGGGCAGATACGCAGTATTTT.

The genes are TRBV18 and TRBJ1-5; D gene uncertain. In germline, CDR1 is KGHSH, CDR2 LQKENI. The germline V and J ends were trimmed by 2 bases and 6 bases, with 17 bases remaining between them. The CDR3 sequence is 16 residues long. DNA for the CDR3: TGTGCCAGCTCACCATCGGTAAACACCCACACTCAGCCCCAGCATTTT. Translation: CASSPSVNTHTQPQHF.

The chain recombines TRBV5-4 with TRBJ1-6; D is unresolved. Trimming took 0 bases from V and 0 from J, leaving 7 bases between them. Germline V CDR1 and CDR2: SGHNT, YYREEE (reference sequence). CDR3 length equals 16 residues. The CDR3, as DNA: TGTGCCAGCAGCTTGGCGGAGAGCTCCTATAATTCACCCCTCCACTTT. It yields the protein CASSLAESSYNSPLHF.

The chain uses TRBV7-2 and TRBJ2-3; possible D gene TRBD2, 6 bases. Germline CDR1 is SGHTA and CDR2 is FQGNSA. The CDR3 spans 16 residues. V dropped 4 bases and J dropped 2 bases, with 16 bases sitting between them. CDR3 in amino acids: CASSWERAGITDTQYF. The DNA for the CDR3 is TGTGCCAGCAGCTGGGAGAGGGCGGGGATCACAGATACGCAGTATTTT.

The chain uses TRBV6-2 or TRBV6-3 and TRBJ2-2, with 7 bases identical to TRBD2. Per the germline V gene, CDR1 is MNHEY and CDR2 is SVGEGT. The V segment lost 2 bases and the J segment 4 bases; nucleotides outside the gene matches: 4. The CDR3 contains 15 residues. This CDR3 reads CASSYSRTSTGELFF. CDR3 DNA: TGTGCCAGCAGTTACAGTAGGACTAGCACCGGGGAGCTGTTTTTT.